Included here is one T cell receptor (beta chain) sequence, with context. The data derive from a study of cytomegalovirus exposure and HLA in healthy donors. The data were produced by immunoSEQ multiplex PCR, yet TCRdb's version contains in-frame clones alone and is incomplete. Found here are approximately 150,000 clones, 75% to 95% of them singletons; the top ten hold approximately 3%. The source is a woman aged 18 to 35 in good health and CMV-seropositive. The sample taken for sequencing was PBMCs.

The DNA for the CDR3 is TGTGCCAGCAGCAGGGACAGCCAAGAGACCCAGTACTTC. Translating it yields CASSRDSQETQYF. V usage is TRBV7-3 and J usage is TRBJ2-5; 7 positions agree with TRBD1. Unmatched junction bases numbered 1, after V lost 5 bases and J lost 1 base. The germline V gene has CDR1 SGHTA and CDR2 FQGTGA. The CDR3 covers 13 residues.